This T cell receptor (beta chain) was retrieved from a study of cytomegalovirus exposure and HLA in healthy donors. PCR involved 60 Vbeta and 13 Jbeta primers. Only in-frame clones appear in the TCRdb table, and some are missing; sequencing was by immunoSEQ multiplex PCR. The table includes about 96,000 clones, roughly 74% detected once. Study-wide findings and caveats: There were several of the most significant clusters that appeared linked to common viral pathogens in a later analysis.

As for this clone: Its antigen remains unidentified.

The V end lost 5 bases, the J end lost 1 base, and 13 bases lay between the germline ends. The V gene's germline CDR1 is SGHAT and CDR2 FQNNGV. The CDR3 runs 15 residues. The specimen was PBMCs. The chain has TRBV11-2 and TRBJ2-3; D not certain. This clonotype was sampled from a woman in her sixties or seventies in good health and CMV-seropositive. CDR3 protein: CASSLGRRGTDTQYF. The CDR3 DNA reads TGTGCCAGCAGCCTTGGGCGTAGAGGCACAGATACGCAGTATTTT.